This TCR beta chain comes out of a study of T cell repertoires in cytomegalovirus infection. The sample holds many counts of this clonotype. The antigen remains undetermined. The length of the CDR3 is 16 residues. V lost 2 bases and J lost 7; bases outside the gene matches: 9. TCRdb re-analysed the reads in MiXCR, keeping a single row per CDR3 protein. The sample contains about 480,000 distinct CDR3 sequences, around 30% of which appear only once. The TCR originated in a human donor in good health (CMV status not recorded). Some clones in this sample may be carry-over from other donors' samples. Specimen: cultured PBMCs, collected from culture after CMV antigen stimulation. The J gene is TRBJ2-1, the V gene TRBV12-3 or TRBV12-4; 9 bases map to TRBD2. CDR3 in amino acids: CASSLLAGGPGNEQFF. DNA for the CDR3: TGTGCCAGCAGTTTACTTGCGGGAGGGCCGGGGAATGAGCAGTTCTTC.